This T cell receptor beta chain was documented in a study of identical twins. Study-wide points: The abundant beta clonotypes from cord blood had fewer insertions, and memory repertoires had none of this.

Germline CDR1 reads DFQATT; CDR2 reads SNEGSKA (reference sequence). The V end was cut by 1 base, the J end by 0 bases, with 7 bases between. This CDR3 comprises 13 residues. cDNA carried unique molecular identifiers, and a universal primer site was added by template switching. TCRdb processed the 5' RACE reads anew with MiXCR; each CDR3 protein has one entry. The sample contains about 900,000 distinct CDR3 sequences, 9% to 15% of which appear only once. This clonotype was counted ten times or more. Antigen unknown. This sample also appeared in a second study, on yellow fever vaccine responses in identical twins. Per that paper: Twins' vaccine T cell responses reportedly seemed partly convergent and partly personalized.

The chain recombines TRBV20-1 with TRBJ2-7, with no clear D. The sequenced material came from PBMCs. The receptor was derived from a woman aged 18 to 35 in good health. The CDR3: CSARGDHSYEQYV. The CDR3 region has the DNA TGCAGTGCTAGAGGGGATCACTCCTACGAGCAGTACGTC.